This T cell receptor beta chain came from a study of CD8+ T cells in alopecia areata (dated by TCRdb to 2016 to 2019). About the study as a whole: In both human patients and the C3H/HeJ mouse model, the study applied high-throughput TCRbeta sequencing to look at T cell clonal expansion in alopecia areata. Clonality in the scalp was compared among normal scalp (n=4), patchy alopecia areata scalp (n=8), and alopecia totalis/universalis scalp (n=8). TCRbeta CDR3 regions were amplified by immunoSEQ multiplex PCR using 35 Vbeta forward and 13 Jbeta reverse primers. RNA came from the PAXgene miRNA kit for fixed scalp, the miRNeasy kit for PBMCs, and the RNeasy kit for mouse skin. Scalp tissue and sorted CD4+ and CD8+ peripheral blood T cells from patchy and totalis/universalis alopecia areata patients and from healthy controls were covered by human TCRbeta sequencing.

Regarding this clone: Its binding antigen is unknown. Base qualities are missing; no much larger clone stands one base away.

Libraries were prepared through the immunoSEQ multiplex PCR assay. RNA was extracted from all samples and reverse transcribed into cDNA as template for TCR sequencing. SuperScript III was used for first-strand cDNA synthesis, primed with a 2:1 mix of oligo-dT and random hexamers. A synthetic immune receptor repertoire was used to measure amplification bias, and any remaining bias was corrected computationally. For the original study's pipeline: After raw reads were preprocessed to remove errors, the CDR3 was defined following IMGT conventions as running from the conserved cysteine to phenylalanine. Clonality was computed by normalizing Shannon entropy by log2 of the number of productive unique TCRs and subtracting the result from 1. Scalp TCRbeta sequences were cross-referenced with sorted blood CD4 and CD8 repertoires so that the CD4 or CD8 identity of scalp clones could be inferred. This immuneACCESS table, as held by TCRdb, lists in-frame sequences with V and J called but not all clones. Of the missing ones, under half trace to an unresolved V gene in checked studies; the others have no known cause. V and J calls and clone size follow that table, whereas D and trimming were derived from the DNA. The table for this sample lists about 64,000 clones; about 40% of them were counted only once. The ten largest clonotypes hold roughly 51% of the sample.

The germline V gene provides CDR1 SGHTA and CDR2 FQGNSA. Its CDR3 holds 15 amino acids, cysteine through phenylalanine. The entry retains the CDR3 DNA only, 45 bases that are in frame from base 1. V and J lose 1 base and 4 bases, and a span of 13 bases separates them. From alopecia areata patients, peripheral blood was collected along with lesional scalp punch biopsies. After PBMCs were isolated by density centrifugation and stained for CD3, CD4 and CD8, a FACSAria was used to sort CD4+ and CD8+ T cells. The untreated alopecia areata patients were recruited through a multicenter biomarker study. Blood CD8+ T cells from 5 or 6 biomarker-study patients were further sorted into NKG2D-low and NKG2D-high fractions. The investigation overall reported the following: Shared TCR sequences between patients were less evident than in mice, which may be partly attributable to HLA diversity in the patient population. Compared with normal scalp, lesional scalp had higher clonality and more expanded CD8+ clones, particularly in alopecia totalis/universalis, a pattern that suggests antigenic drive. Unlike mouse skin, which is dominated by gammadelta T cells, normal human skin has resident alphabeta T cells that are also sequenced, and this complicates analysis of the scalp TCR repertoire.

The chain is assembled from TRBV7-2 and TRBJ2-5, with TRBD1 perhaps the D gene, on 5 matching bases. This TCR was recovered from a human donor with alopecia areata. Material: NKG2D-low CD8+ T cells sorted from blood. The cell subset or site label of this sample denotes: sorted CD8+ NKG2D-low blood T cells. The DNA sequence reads TGTGCCAGCAGCTTAGAGGGGCTAGGCGGAGAGACCCAGTACTTC. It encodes CASSLEGLGGETQYF.